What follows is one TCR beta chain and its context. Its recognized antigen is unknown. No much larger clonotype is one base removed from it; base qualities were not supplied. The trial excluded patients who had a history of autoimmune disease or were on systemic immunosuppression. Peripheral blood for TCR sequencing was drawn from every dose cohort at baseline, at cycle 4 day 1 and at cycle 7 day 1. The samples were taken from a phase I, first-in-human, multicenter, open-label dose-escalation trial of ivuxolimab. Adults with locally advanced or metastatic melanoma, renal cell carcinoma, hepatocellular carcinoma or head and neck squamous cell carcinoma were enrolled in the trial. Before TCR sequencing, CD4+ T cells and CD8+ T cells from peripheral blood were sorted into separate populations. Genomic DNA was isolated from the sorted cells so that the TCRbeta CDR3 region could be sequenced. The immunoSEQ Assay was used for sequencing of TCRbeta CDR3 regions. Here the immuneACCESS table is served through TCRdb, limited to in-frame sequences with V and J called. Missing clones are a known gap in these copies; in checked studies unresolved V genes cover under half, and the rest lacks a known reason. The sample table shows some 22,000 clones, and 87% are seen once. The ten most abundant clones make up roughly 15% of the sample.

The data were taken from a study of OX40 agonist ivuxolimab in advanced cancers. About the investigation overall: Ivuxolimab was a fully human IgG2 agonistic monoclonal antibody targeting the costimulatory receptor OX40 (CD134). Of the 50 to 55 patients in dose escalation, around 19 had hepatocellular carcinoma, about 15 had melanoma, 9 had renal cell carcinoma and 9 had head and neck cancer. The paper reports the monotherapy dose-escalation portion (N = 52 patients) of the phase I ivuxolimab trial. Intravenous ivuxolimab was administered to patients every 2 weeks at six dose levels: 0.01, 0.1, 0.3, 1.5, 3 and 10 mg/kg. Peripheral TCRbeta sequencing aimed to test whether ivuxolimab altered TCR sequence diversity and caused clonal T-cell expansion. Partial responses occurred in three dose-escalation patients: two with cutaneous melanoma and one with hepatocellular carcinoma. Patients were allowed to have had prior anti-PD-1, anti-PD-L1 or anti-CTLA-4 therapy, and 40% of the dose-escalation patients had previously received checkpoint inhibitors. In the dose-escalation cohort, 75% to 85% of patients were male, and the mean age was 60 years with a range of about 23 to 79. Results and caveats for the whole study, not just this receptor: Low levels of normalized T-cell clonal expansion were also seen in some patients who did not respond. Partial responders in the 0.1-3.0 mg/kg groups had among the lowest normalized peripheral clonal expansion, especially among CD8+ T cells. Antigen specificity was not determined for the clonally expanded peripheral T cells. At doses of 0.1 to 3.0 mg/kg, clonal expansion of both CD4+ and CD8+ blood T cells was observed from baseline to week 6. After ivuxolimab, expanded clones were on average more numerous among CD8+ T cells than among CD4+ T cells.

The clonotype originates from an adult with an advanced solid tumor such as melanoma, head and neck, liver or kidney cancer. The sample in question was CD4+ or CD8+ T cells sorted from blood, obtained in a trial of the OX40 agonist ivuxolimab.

CDR3 reads: CASSYRDTGELFF. The DNA sequence is as follows: TGTGCCAGCAGTTACAGGGACACCGGGGAGCTGTTTTTT. The chain is made from TRBV6-5 and TRBJ2-2; the D gene is not confidently resolved. In the germline V gene, CDR1 corresponds to MNHEY and CDR2 to SVGAGI. The CDR3 numbers 13 residues from cysteine through phenylalanine. The read is trimmed to its CDR3 DNA, 39 bases read in frame from base 1. V loses 2 bases, J loses 3 bases, and the germline ends lie 4 bases apart.